This T cell receptor beta chain was observed in a study of shared clonotypes between healthy human individuals. Study background: The study drew on a couple of women and a few men aged 18 to 49 as donors.

The germline CDR1 and CDR2 sequences are MDHEN and SYDVKM. Germline trimming cut 5 bases from V and 3 bases from J; bases unmatched to any gene: 6. This CDR3 region has 15 residues. Repertoires were generated with immunoSEQ multiplex PCR, while TCRdb's copy carries only in-frame clones and drops some. The sample yields 470,000 or so clones, 81% seen once. Sample: PBMCs. This rearrangement joins TRBV28 to TRBJ1-4, with TRBD1 identical over 7 bases. The sequence was obtained from a woman between 35 and 50 years old in good health. Some clones in this sample may be carry-over from other donors' samples. Here the CDR3 DNA reads TGTGCCAGCAGTCCTCGGGACAGACCTAATGAAAAACTGTTTTTT. This translates into CASSPRDRPNEKLFF.